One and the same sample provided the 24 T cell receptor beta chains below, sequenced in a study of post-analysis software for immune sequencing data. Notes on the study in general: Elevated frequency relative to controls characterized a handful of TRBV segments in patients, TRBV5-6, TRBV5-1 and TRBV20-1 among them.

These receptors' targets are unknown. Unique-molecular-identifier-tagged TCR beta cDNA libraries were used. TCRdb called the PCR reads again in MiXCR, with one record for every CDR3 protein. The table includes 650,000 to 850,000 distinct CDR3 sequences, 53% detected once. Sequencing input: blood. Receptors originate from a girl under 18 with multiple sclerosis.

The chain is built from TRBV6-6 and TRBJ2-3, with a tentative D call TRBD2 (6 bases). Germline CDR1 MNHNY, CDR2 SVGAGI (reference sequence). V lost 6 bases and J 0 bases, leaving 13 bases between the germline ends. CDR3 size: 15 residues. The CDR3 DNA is TGTGCCAGCAGACCCCGGGACTCAAGCACAGATACGCAGTATTTT. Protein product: CASRPRDSSTDTQYF.

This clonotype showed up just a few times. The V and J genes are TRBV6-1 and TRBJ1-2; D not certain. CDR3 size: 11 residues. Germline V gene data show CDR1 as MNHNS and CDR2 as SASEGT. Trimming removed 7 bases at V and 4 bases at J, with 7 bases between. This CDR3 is CASTETYGYTF. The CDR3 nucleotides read TGTGCCAGCACGGAGACCTATGGCTACACCTTC.

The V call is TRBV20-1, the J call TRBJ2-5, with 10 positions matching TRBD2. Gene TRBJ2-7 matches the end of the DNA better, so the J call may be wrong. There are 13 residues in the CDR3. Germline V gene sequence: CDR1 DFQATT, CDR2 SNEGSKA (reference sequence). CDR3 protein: CSARASGRYEQYF. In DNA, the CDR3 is TGCAGTGCTAGGGCTAGCGGGAGATACGAGCAGTACTTC.

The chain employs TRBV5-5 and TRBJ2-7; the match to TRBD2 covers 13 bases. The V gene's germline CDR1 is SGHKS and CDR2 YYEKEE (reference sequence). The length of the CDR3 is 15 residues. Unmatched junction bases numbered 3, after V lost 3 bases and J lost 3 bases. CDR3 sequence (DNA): TGTGCCAGCAGCTGGGGACTAGCGGGACACTACGAGCAGTACTTC. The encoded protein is CASSWGLAGHYEQYF. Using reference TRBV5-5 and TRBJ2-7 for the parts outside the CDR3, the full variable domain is DAGVTQSPTHLIKTRGQQVTLRCSPISGHKSVSWYQQVLGQGPQFIFQYYEKEERGRGNFPDRFSARQFPNYSSELNVNALLLGDSALYLCASSWGLAGHYEQYFGPGTRLTVT.

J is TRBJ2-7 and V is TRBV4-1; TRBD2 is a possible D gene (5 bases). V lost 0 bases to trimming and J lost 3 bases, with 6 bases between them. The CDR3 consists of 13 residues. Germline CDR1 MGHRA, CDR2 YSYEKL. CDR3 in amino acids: CASSQELVYEQYF. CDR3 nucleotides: TGCGCCAGCAGCCAAGAACTAGTCTACGAGCAGTACTTC.

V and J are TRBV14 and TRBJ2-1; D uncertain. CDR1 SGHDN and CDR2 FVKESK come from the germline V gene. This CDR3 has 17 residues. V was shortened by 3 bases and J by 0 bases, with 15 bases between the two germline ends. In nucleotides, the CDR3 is TGTGCCAGCAGCCAGGTCCCTCAAGGGTACTCCTACAATGAGCAGTTCTTC. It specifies CASSQVPQGYSYNEQFF.

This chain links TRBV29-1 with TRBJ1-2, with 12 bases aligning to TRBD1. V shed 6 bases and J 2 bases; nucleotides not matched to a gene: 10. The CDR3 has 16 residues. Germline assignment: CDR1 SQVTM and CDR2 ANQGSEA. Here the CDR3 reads CSVDPGQGASNYGYTF. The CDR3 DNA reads TGCAGCGTGGACCCGGGACAGGGGGCTTCAAACTATGGCTACACCTTC.

The CDR3 spells CAISWDRSEQYF. The DNA for the CDR3 is TGTGCCATCAGTTGGGACAGATCAGAGCAGTACTTC. The chain uses TRBV10-3 and TRBJ2-7; 7 bases are shared with TRBD1. CDR3 length: 12 residues. Germline V lookup: CDR1 ENHRY, CDR2 SYGVKD. V lost 5 bases to trimming and J lost 7 bases; unmatched junction nucleotides: 5.

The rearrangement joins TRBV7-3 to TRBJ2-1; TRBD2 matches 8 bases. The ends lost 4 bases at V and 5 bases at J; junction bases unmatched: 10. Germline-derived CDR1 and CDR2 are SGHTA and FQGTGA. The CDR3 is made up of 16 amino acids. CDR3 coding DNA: TGTGCCAGCAGCTCCTCACGACTAGCGTCTCACAATGAGCAGTTCTTC. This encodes CASSSSRLASHNEQFF.

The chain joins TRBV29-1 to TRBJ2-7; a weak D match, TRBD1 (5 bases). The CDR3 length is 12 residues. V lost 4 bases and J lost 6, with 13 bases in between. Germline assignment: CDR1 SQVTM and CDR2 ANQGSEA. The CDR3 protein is CSVGQGPGEQYF. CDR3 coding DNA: TGCAGCGTTGGGCAGGGCCCGGGCGAGCAGTACTTC.

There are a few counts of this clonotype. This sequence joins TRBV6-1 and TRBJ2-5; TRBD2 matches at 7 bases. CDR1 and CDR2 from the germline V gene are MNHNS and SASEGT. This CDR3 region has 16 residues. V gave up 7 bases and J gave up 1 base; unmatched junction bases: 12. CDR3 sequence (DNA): TGTGCCAGCACCAGGAGAGCGGGATTTACCCAAGAGACCCAGTACTTC. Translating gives CASTRRAGFTQETQYF.

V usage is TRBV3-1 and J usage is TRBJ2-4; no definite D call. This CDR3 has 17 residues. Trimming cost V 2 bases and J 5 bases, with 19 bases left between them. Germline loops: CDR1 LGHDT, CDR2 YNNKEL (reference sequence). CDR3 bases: TGTGCCAGCAGCCAATATAGAGGCCCCGAGGCCCAAAACATTCAGTACTTC. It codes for CASSQYRGPEAQNIQYF.

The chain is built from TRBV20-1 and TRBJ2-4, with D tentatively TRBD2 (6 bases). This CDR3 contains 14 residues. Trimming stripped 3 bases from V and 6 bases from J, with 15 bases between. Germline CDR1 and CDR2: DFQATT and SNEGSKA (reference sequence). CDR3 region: CSASRRGSGNIQYF. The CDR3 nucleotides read TGCAGTGCTAGCAGGAGGGGCTCCGGAAACATTCAGTACTTC.

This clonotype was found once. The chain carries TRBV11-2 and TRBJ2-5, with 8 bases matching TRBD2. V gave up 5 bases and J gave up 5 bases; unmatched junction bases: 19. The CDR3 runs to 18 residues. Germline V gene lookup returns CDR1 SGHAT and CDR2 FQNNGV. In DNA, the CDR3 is TGTGCCAGCAGCATCCGGCTAAGTGGTAGCGGGAATAGGGAGACCCAGTACTTC. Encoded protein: CASSIRLSGSGNRETQYF.

CDR3 residues: CASTKLAYNEQFF. CDR3 nucleotide sequence: TGTGCCAGCACGAAGCTAGCCTACAATGAGCAGTTCTTC. The rearrangement links TRBV2 to TRBJ2-1; D uncertain. There are 13 residues in the CDR3. With 7 bases removed from V and 2 bases from J, the gap between germline ends came to 9 bases. Per the germline V gene, CDR1 is SNHLY and CDR2 is FYNNEI.

The CDR3 protein is CASRRLSSYEQYF. As DNA, the CDR3 is TGTGCCAGCAGGAGACTAAGCTCCTACGAGCAGTACTTC. The chain employs TRBV6-5 and TRBJ2-7; possible D gene TRBD2, 5 bases. The V end was cut by 6 bases, the J end by 0 bases, with 9 bases between. Germline CDR1 reads MNHEY; CDR2 reads SVGAGI. CDR3 length: 13 amino acids.

CDR3 protein: CASSGRDEQYF. The CDR3 bases are TGTGCCAGCAGTGGCAGGGACGAGCAGTACTTC. V and J are TRBV25-1 and TRBJ2-4, with D perhaps TRBD1 (5 bases). TRBJ2-7 explains the end of the DNA better; the J call may be wrong. CDR3 length: 11 residues. Germline CDR1 reads MGHDK; CDR2 reads SYGVNS.

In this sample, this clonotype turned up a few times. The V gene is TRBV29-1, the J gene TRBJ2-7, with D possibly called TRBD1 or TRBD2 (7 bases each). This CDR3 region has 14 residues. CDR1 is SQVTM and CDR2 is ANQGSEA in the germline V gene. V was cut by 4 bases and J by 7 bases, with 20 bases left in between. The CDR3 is CSVARQGGKWEQYF. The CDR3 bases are TGCAGCGTTGCCCGTCAGGGGGGGAAGTGGGAGCAGTACTTC.

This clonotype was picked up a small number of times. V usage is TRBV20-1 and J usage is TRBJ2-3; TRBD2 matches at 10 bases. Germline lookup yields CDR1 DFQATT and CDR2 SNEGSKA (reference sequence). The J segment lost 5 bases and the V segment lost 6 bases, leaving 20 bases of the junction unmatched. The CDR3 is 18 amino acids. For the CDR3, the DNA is TGCAGTGCCGAGAGGGGTAGCGGGGGGAGTTTAGCGGGAGATACGCAGTATTTT. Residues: CSAERGSGGSLAGDTQYF.

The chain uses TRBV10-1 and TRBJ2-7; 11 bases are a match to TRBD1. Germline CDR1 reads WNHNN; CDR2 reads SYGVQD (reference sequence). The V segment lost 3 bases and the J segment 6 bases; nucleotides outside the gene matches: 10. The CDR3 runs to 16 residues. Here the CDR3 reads CASSESGTGGRREQYF. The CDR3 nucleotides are TGCGCCAGCAGTGAATCTGGGACAGGGGGAAGGCGCGAGCAGTACTTC.

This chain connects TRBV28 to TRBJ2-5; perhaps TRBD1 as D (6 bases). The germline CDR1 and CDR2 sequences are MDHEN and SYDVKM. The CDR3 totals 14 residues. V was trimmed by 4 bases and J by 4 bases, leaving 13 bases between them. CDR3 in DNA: TGTGCCAGCAGTTCGCCACAGGGACGAGAGACCCAGTACTTC. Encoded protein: CASSSPQGRETQYF. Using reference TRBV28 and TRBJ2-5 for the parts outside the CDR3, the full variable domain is DVKVTQSSRYLVKRTGEKVFLECVQDMDHENMFWYRQDPGLGLRLIYFSYDVKMKEKGDIPEGYSVSREKKERFSLILESASTNQTSMYLCASSSPQGRETQYFGPGTRLLVL.

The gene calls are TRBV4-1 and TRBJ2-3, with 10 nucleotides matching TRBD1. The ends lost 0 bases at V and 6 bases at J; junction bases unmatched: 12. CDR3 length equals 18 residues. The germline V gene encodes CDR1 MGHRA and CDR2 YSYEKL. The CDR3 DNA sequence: TGCGCCAGCAGCCAAGACCGACAGGGGGCTCGCCTCGGGGATACGCAGTATTTT. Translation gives CASSQDRQGARLGDTQYF.

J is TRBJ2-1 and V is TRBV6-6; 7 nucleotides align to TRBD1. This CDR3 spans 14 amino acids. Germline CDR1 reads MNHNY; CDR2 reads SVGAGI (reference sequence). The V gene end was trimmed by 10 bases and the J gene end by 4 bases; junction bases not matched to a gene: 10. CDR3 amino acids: CATQLDREYNEQFF. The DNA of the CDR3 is TGTGCCACCCAGTTAGACAGGGAATACAATGAGCAGTTCTTC.

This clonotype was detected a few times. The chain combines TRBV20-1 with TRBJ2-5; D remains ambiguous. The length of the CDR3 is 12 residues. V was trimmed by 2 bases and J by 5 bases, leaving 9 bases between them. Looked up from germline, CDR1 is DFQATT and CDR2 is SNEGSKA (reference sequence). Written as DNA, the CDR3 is TGCAGTGCTAGACCGGCGGCCGAGACCCAGTACTTC. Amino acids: CSARPAAETQYF.